A selection of T cell receptor beta chains follows, all from one sample in a study of CD8 T cells in ankylosing spondylitis. TCRdb re-called the 5' RACE reads with MiXCR, one entry per CDR3 protein. The profile shows around 320,000 distinct CDR3 sequences, less than 25% of them singletons. The source material was blood, either unsorted or a sorted T cell fraction (not recorded which). All receptors come from a female donor with ankylosing spondylitis or in good health (not recorded which). CDR3s include the opening cysteine and the closing phenylalanine or tryptophan. The D gene is left open where the match is weak. Size tells how often a clone was seen (once, few, many) or the class of an expanded clone, and some rows leave it out.

j_gene: TRBJ1-2; abundance: few; d_gene: .; v_gene: TRBV29-1; CDR3nt: TGCAGCGTAATGATAGTAGGGTCTGGCTACACCTTC; CDR3aa: CSVMIVGSGYTF
j_gene: TRBJ2-4; abundance: .; d_gene: TRBD2; v_gene: TRBV5-1; CDR3nt: TGCGCCAGCAGCCCCTCTAGCGGGCCCAAAAACATTCAGTACTTC; CDR3aa: CASSPSSGPKNIQYF
j_gene: TRBJ2-7; abundance: few; d_gene: .; v_gene: TRBV5-5; CDR3nt: TGTGCCAGCAGCTTGGCCCTAGCGAGGGCCTACGAGCAGTACTTC; CDR3aa: CASSLALARAYEQYF
j_gene: TRBJ1-5; abundance: .; d_gene: .; v_gene: TRBV7-2; CDR3nt: TGTGCCAGCAGCTTAGCATTGGCGGGCAATCAGCCCCAGCATTTT; CDR3aa: CASSLALAGNQPQHF
j_gene: TRBJ2-5; abundance: .; d_gene: TRBD2; v_gene: TRBV6-2/TRBV6-3; CDR3nt: TGTGCCAGCAGTCACCTCGAGGTAGCGGGAGTGGAGACCCAGTACTTC; CDR3aa: CASSHLEVAGVETQYF
j_gene: TRBJ2-6; abundance: few; d_gene: TRBD1; v_gene: TRBV5-5; CDR3nt: TGTGCCAGCAGCTCGGACAGGGGATACTCGGGGGCCAACGTCCTGACTTTC; CDR3aa: CASSSDRGYSGANVLTF
j_gene: TRBJ1-1; abundance: few; d_gene: .; v_gene: TRBV12-3/TRBV12-4; CDR3nt: TGTGCCAGCAACTTCGGTCAGGGGATGCGGGCTTTCTTT; CDR3aa: CASNFGQGMRAFF
j_gene: TRBJ2-1; abundance: few; d_gene: .; v_gene: TRBV2; CDR3nt: TGTGCCAGCAGGGCCGGGCTTGACCGGAATGAGCAGTTCTTC; CDR3aa: CASRAGLDRNEQFF
j_gene: TRBJ2-7; abundance: many; d_gene: .; v_gene: TRBV29-1; CDR3nt: TGCAGCGTTGTCGATGCCCGCTACGAGCAGTACTTC; CDR3aa: CSVVDARYEQYF
j_gene: TRBJ2-3; abundance: .; d_gene: .; v_gene: TRBV24-1; CDR3nt: TGTGCCACCAGTCTCTCTAGCACAGATACGCAGTATTTT; CDR3aa: CATSLSSTDTQYF
j_gene: TRBJ2-3; abundance: .; d_gene: TRBD2; v_gene: TRBV7-2; CDR3nt: TGTGCCAGCGCCCTCCTAGCGGGAGACGCAGATACGCAGTATTTT; CDR3aa: CASALLAGDADTQYF
j_gene: TRBJ2-5; abundance: few; d_gene: .; v_gene: TRBV5-1; CDR3nt: TGCGCCAGCAGCCCATCAATGGCGGCCCTAGGTGGCGACCAGTACTTC; CDR3aa: CASSPSMAALGGDQYF
j_gene: TRBJ2-2; abundance: .; d_gene: .; v_gene: TRBV14; CDR3nt: TGTGCCAGCAGCCGATGGCAGACCGGGGAGCTGTTTTTT; CDR3aa: CASSRWQTGELFF
j_gene: TRBJ2-2; abundance: .; d_gene: TRBD1; v_gene: TRBV29-1; CDR3nt: TGCAGCGTTGGGCAGGGGGACACCGGGGAGCTGTTTTTT; CDR3aa: CSVGQGDTGELFF
j_gene: TRBJ1-2; abundance: once; d_gene: .; v_gene: TRBV28; CDR3nt: TGTGCCAGCAGCCTGCCCATCGACAGCCATGGCTACACCTTC; CDR3aa: CASSLPIDSHGYTF
j_gene: TRBJ2-1; abundance: .; d_gene: TRBD2; v_gene: TRBV28; CDR3nt: TGTGCCAGCAGTTCCCTGGGGGCGGGAGGAAACAATGAGCAGTTCTTC; CDR3aa: CASSSLGAGGNNEQFF
j_gene: TRBJ1-5; abundance: .; d_gene: TRBD1; v_gene: TRBV12-3/TRBV12-4; CDR3nt: TGTGCCAGCATGATACAGGGGGCCCAGGGGAATCAGCCCCAGCATTTT; CDR3aa: CASMIQGAQGNQPQHF
j_gene: TRBJ2-1; abundance: .; d_gene: TRBD2; v_gene: TRBV7-6; CDR3nt: TGTGCCAGCAGCTTAGAGACTAGCCATGAGCAGTTCTTC; CDR3aa: CASSLETSHEQFF
j_gene: TRBJ2-5; abundance: .; d_gene: .; v_gene: TRBV7-2; CDR3nt: TGTGCCAGCAGCCAGGGGCGGGAGAGGTGGGAGACCCAGTACTTC; CDR3aa: CASSQGRERWETQYF
j_gene: TRBJ2-1; abundance: few; d_gene: TRBD2; v_gene: TRBV3-1; CDR3nt: TGTGCCAGCGCTGGGACTAGCGGGATACATGAGCAGTTCTTC; CDR3aa: CASAGTSGIHEQFF
j_gene: TRBJ1-2; abundance: .; d_gene: .; v_gene: TRBV10-3; CDR3nt: TGTGCCATCAGTGACAGACAGGATATGGGCTATGGCTACACCTTC; CDR3aa: CAISDRQDMGYGYTF
j_gene: TRBJ2-1; abundance: .; d_gene: .; v_gene: TRBV9; CDR3nt: TGTGCCAGCAGCGCCCGACTAGAATACAATGAGCAGTTCTTC; CDR3aa: CASSARLEYNEQFF
j_gene: TRBJ2-1; abundance: many; d_gene: .; v_gene: TRBV20-1; CDR3nt: TGCAGTGCTAGAGGCCTAGGCCCGCAGTTCTTC; CDR3aa: CSARGLGPQFF
j_gene: TRBJ1-2; abundance: .; d_gene: .; v_gene: TRBV6-5; CDR3nt: TGTGCCAGCAGTTCCCCGGGGGGGGAAGGCTACACCTTC; CDR3aa: CASSSPGGEGYTF
j_gene: TRBJ1-1; abundance: many; d_gene: .; v_gene: TRBV6-1; CDR3nt: TGTGCCAGCAGCGTTACAGGGAACACTGAAGCTTTCTTT; CDR3aa: CASSVTGNTEAFF
j_gene: TRBJ2-1; abundance: few; d_gene: .; v_gene: TRBV6-1; CDR3nt: TGTGCCAGCAGTGAAGCTCGGGCTAGCCGTGACAATGAGCAGTTCTTC; CDR3aa: CASSEARASRDNEQFF
j_gene: TRBJ2-7; abundance: few; d_gene: .; v_gene: TRBV6-2/TRBV6-3; CDR3nt: TGTGCCAGCACGCCGGAGGAGAGGACCACCTACGAGCAGTACTTC; CDR3aa: CASTPEERTTYEQYF